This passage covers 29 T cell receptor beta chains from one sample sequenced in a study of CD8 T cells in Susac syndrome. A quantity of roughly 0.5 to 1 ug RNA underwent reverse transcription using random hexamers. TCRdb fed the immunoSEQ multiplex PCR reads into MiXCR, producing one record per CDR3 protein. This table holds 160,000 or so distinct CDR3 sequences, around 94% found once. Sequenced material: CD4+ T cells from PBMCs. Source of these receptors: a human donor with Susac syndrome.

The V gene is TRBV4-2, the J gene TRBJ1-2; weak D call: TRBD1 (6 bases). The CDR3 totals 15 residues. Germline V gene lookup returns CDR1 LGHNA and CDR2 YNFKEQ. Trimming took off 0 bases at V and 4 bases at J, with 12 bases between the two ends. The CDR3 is CASSQDGQGSYGYTF. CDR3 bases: TGTGCCAGCAGCCAAGATGGGCAGGGGTCCTATGGCTACACCTTC.

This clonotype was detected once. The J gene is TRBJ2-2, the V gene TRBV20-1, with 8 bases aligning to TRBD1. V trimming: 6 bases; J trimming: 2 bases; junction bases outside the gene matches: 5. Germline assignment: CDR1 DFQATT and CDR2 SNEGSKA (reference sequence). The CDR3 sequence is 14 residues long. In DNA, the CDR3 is TGCAGTGCCATGGGACAGGCTAACACCGGGGAGCTGTTTTTT. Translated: CSAMGQANTGELFF.

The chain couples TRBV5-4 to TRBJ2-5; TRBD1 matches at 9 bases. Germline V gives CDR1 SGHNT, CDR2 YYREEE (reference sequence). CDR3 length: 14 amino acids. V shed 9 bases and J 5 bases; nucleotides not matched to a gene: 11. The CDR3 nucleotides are TGTGCCATCCATATGGACAGGGGTGAGGAGACCCAGTACTTC. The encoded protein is CAIHMDRGEETQYF.

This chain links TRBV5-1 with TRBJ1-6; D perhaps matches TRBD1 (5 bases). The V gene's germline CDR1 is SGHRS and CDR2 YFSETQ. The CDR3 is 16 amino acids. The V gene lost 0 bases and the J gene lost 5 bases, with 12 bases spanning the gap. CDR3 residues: CASSLAARVDNSPLHF. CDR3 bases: TGCGCCAGCAGCTTGGCCGCCAGGGTAGATAATTCACCCCTCCACTTT.

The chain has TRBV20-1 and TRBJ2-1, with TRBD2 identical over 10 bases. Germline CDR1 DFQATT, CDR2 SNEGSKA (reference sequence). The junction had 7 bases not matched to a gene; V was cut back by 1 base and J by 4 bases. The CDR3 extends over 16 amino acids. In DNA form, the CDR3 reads TGCAGTGCTAGAGTGGGTAGCGGGGGGCTTTACAATGAGCAGTTCTTC. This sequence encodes CSARVGSGGLYNEQFF.

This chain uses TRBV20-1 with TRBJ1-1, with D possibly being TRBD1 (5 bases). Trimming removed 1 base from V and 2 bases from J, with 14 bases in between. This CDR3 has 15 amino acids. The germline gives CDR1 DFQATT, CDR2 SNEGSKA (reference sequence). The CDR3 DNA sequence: TGCAGTGCTAGAGCTGGGGGGAACAGTAACACTGAAGCTTTCTTT. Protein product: CSARAGGNSNTEAFF.

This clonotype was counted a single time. CDR3 in amino acids: CSATPNPGLADEQFF. The CDR3 DNA sequence: TGCAGTGCTACCCCCAATCCGGGACTAGCGGATGAGCAGTTCTTC. V is TRBV20-1 and J is TRBJ2-1; 11 nucleotides line up with TRBD2. Germline trimming cut 4 bases from V and 8 bases from J; bases unmatched to any gene: 10. Looked up from germline, CDR1 is DFQATT and CDR2 is SNEGSKA (reference sequence). This CDR3 has 15 amino acids.

The CDR3 loop reads CASSFTSGVETQYF. The CDR3, as DNA: TGTGCCAGCAGTTTTACTAGCGGGGTTGAGACCCAGTACTTC. The chain carries TRBV7-9 and TRBJ2-5; 10 bases agree with TRBD2. The CDR3 spans 14 residues. CDR1 and CDR2 (germline): SEHNR, FQNEAQ (reference sequence). V was pared by 6 bases and J by 5 bases, with 6 bases of the junction left unmatched.

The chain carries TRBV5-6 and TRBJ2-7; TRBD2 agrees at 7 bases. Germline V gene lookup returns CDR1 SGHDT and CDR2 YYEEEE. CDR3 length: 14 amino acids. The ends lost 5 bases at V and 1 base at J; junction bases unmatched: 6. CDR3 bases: TGTGCCAGCAGGGCCGGGACTATTTCCTACGAGCAGTACTTC. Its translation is CASRAGTISYEQYF.

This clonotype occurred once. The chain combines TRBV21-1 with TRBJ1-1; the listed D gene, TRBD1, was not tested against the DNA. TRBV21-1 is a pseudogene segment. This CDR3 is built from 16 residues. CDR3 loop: CASSKVGGPANTEAFF. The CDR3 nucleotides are TGTGCCAGCAGCAAAGTAGGGGGGCCGGCGAACACTGAAGCTTTCTTT.

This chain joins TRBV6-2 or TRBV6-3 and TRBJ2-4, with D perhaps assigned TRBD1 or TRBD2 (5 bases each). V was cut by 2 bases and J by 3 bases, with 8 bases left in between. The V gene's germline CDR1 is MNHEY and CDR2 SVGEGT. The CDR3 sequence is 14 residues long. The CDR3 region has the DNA TGTGCCAGCAGTTACGGGGGAATCAAAAACATTCAGTACTTC. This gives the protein CASSYGGIKNIQYF.

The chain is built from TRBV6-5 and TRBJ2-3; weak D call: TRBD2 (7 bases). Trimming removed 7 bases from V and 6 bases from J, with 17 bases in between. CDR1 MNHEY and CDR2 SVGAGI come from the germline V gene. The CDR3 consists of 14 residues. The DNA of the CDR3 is TGTGCCAGCAACCCCCGCGGGGGCCGTGATACGCAGTATTTT. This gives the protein CASNPRGGRDTQYF.

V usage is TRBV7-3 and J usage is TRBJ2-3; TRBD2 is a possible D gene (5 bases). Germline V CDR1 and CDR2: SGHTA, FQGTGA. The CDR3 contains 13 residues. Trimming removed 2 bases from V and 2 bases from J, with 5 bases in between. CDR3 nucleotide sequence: TGTGCCAGCAGCTTAGACTACACAGATACGCAGTATTTT. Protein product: CASSLDYTDTQYF.

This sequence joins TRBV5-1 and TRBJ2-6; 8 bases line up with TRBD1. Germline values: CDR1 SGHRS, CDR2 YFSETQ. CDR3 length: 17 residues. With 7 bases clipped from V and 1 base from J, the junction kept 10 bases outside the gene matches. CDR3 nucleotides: TGCGCCAGCCGCTCTCGGACAGGGCGATCTGGGGCCAACGTCCTGACTTTC. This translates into CASRSRTGRSGANVLTF.

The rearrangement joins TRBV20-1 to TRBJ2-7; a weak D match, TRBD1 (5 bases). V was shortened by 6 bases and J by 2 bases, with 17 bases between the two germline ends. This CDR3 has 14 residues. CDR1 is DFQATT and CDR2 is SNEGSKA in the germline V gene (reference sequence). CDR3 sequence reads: CSALLRDPAYEQYF. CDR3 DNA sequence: TGCAGTGCACTCCTCAGGGATCCTGCCTACGAGCAGTACTTC.

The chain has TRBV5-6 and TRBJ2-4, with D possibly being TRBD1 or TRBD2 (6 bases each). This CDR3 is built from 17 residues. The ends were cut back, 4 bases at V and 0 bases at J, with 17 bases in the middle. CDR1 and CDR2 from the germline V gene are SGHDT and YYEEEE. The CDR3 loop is CASSRPGAGQAKNIQYF. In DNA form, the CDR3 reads TGTGCCAGCAGCCGACCGGGGGCGGGGCAAGCCAAAAACATTCAGTACTTC.

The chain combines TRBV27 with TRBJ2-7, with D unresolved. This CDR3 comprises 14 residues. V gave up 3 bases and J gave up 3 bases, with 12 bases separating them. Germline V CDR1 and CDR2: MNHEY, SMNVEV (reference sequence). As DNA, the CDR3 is TGTGCCAGCAGTTTGACCGCCTCCGACTACGAGCAGTACTTC. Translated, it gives CASSLTASDYEQYF.

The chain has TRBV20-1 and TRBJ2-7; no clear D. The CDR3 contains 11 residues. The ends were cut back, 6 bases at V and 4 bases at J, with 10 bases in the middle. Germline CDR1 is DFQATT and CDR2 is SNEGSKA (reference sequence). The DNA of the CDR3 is TGCAGTGCGAGATTTCGGTACGAGCAGTACTTC. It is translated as CSARFRYEQYF.

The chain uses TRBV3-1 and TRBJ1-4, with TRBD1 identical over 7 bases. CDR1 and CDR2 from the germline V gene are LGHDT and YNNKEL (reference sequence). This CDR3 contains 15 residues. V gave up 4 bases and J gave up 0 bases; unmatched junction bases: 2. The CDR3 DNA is TGTGCCAGCAGCCGACAGGGAACAACTAATGAAAAACTGTTTTTT. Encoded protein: CASSRQGTTNEKLFF. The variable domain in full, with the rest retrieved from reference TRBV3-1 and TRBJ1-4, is DTAVSQTPKYLVTQMGNDKSIKCEQNLGHDTMYWYKQDSKKFLKIMFSYNNKELIINETVPNRFSPKSPDKAHLNLHINSLELGDSAVYFCASSRQGTTNEKLFFGSGTQLSVL.

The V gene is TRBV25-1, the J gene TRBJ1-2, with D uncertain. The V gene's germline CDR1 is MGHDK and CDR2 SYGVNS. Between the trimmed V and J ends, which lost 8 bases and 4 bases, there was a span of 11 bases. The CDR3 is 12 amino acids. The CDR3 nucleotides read TGTGCCAGCCAGGCTCGACCCTATGGCTACACCTTC. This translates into CASQARPYGYTF.

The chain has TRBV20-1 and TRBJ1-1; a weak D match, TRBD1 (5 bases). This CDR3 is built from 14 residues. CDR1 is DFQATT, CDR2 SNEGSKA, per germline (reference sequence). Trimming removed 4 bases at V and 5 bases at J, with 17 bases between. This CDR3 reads CSATPGTAETEAFF. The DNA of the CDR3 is TGCAGTGCTACACCCGGGACGGCGGAGACTGAAGCTTTCTTT.

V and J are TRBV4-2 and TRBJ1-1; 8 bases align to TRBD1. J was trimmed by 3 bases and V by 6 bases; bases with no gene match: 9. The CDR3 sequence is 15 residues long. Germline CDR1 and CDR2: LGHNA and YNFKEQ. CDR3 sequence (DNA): TGTGCCAGCAGTCCAGGACAGGGAGTATACACTGAAGCTTTCTTT. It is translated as CASSPGQGVYTEAFF.

In nucleotides, the CDR3 is TGTGCCTGGAGTGAGGGGGGCTCTCAAGAGACCCAGTACTTC. Protein sequence: CAWSEGGSQETQYF. V is TRBV30 and J is TRBJ2-5, with D possibly being TRBD1 or TRBD2 (6 bases each). The CDR3 has 14 residues. Looked up from germline, CDR1 is GTSNPN and CDR2 is SVGIG (reference sequence). V gave up 1 base and J gave up 2 bases, with 11 bases separating them.

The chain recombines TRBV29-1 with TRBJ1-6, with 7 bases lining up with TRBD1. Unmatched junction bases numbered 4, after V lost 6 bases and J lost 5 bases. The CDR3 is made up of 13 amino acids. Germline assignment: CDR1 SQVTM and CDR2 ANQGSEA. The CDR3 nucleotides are TGCAGCGTGGGGGACAGCAATAATTCACCCCTCCACTTT. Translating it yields CSVGDSNNSPLHF.

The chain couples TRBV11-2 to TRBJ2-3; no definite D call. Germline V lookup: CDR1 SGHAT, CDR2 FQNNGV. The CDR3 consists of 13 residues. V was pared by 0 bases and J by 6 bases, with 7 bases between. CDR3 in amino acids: CASSLDRWDTQYF. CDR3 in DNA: TGTGCCAGCAGCTTAGATCGTTGGGATACGCAGTATTTT.

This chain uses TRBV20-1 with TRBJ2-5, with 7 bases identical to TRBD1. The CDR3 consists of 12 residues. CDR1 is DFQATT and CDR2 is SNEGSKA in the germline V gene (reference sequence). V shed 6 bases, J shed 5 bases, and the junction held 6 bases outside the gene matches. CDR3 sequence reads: CSANRGRETQYF. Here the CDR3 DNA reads TGCAGTGCAAACAGGGGTAGGGAGACCCAGTACTTC.

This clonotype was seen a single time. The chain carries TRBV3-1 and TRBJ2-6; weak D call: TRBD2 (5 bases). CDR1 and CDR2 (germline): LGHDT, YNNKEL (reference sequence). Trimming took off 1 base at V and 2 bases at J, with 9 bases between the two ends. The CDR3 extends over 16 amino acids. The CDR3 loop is CASSQGSGAGANVLTF. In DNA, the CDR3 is TGTGCCAGCAGCCAAGGATCCGGGGCTGGGGCCAACGTCCTGACTTTC.

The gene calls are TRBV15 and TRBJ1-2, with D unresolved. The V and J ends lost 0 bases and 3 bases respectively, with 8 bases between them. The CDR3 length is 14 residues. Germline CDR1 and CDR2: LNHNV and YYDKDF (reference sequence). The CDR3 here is CATSRERVDYGYTF. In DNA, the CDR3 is TGTGCCACCAGCAGAGAGCGGGTCGACTATGGCTACACCTTC.

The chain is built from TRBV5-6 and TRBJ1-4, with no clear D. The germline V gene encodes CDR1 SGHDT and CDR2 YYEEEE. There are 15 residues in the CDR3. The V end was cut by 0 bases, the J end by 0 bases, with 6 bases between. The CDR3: CASSLGLTTNEKLFF. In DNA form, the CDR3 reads TGTGCCAGCAGCTTGGGACTGACAACTAATGAAAAACTGTTTTTT.